These 12 T cell receptor beta chains came from one sample sequenced in a study of blood T cell repertoires in COVID-19. Using immunoSEQ multiplex PCR, the repertoire was profiled, and TCRdb retains in-frame clones only, with some absent. The table records 150,000 or so clones, around 87% of them present only once. The source material was peripheral blood. The receptor source for this set is a man older than 75 with acute or convalescent COVID-19.

This chain connects TRBV5-4 to TRBJ2-1, with D perhaps matching TRBD2 (5 bases). CDR3 length: 15 residues. V was pared by 0 bases and J by 8 bases, with 15 bases between. The germline gives CDR1 SGHNT, CDR2 YYREEE (reference sequence). The CDR3 region is CASSLEATNIHEQFF. The CDR3 nucleotides are TGTGCCAGCAGCTTGGAGGCGACTAATATTCATGAGCAGTTCTTC.

This clone was seen a handful of times. V and J are TRBV20-1 and TRBJ1-3; D is perhaps TRBD1 (6 bases). The CDR3 has 15 amino acids. Trimming removed 3 bases from V and 0 bases from J, with 12 bases in between. The germline gives CDR1 DFQATT, CDR2 SNEGSKA (reference sequence). CDR3 DNA sequence: TGCAGTGCTAGTGCTGGGGGCAGCTCTGGAAACACCATATATTTT. Translated, it gives CSASAGGSSGNTIYF.

The sample holds one count of this clone. This chain uses TRBV6-1 with TRBJ1-5; D is perhaps TRBD1 (5 bases). Germline CDR1 and CDR2: MNHNS and SASEGT. Trimming pared 2 bases from V and 3 bases from J, leaving 11 bases between. The CDR3 is 15 amino acids. The CDR3 loop is CASSETRGNNQPQHF. CDR3 coding DNA: TGTGCCAGCAGTGAAACCCGGGGGAACAATCAGCCCCAGCATTTT.

This chain uses TRBV3-1 (or the pseudogene TRBV3-2) with TRBJ2-2, with TRBD2 identical over 13 bases. CDR3 length: 20 residues. Germline lookup yields CDR1 LGHDT and CDR2 YNNKEL (reference sequence). V was clipped by 4 bases and J by 6 bases; unmatched bases: 17. CDR3 residues: CASSPLTTGTSGIGAGELFF. Written as DNA, the CDR3 is TGTGCCAGCAGCCCGCTGACCACCGGGACTAGCGGGATTGGGGCCGGGGAGCTGTTTTTT.

The V call is TRBV2, the J call TRBJ2-7; 14 positions match TRBD2. This CDR3 is built from 16 residues. J gave up 5 bases and V 6 bases, and 9 bases lay outside the gene matches. Germline V gene sequence: CDR1 SNHLY, CDR2 FYNNEI. The CDR3 spells CASRENGTSGSHEQYF. As DNA, the CDR3 is TGTGCCAGCAGAGAAAACGGGACTAGCGGGAGTCACGAGCAGTACTTC. Complete variable domain (other parts from reference TRBV2 and TRBJ2-7): EPEVTQTPSHQVTQMGQEVILRCVPISNHLYFYWYRQILGQKVEFLVSFYNNEISEKSEIFDDQFSVERPDGSNFTLKIRSTKLEDSAMYFCASRENGTSGSHEQYFGPGTRLTVT.

This rearrangement joins TRBV5-1 to TRBJ2-1, with 8 bases fitting TRBD1. J lost 4 bases, V lost 2 bases, and 5 bases had no gene match. The CDR3 covers 15 residues. Germline-derived CDR1 and CDR2 are SGHRS and YFSETQ. The CDR3: CASSFDRGLYNEQFF. DNA for the CDR3: TGCGCCAGCAGCTTTGACAGGGGACTTTACAATGAGCAGTTCTTC.

J is TRBJ2-7 and V is TRBV7-2; TRBD2 matches 9 bases. CDR3 length equals 16 residues. The germline CDR1 and CDR2 sequences are SGHTA and FQGNSA. Losses at the gene ends were 6 bases for V and 5 bases for J; bases not matched to a gene: 14. This CDR3 is CASRSGLAGPLHEQYF. Written as DNA, the CDR3 is TGTGCCAGCAGAAGCGGGCTAGCGGGGCCTCTTCACGAGCAGTACTTC.

This chain uses TRBV10-3 with TRBJ2-6, with 7 bases matching TRBD1. This CDR3 is 15 amino acids long. Trimming removed 3 bases from V and 2 bases from J; junction bases left unmatched: 1. CDR1 ENHRY and CDR2 SYGVKD come from the germline V gene. DNA of the CDR3: TGTGCCATCAGTGAAGGGGGCGCTGGGGCCAACGTCCTGACTTTC. Its translation is CAISEGGAGANVLTF.

The V call is TRBV19, the J call TRBJ1-1; a weak D match, TRBD1 (6 bases). From germline, CDR1 is LNHDA and CDR2 SQIVND (reference sequence). The germline V and J ends were trimmed by 2 bases and 1 base, with 17 bases remaining between them. The CDR3 runs 17 residues. CDR3 sequence (DNA): TGTGCCAGTAGTATAATTGCTTTCCGGACAGAGAACACTGAAGCTTTCTTT. Encoded protein: CASSIIAFRTENTEAFF. The whole variable domain, remainder taken from reference TRBV19 and TRBJ1-1, is DGGITQSPKYLFRKEGQNVTLSCEQNLNHDAMYWYRQDPGQGLRLIYYSQIVNDFQKGDIAEGYSVSREKKESFPLTVTSAQKNPTAFYLCASSIIAFRTENTEAFFGQGTRLTVV.

This chain joins TRBV9 and TRBJ2-1; tentative D call: TRBD2 (6 bases). From germline, CDR1 is SGDLS and CDR2 YYNGEE. The CDR3 covers 16 residues. With 1 base removed from V and 2 bases from J, the gap between germline ends came to 13 bases. CDR3 loop: CASSVTGVPTYNEQFF. CDR3 DNA: TGTGCCAGCAGCGTAACGGGGGTTCCTACCTACAATGAGCAGTTCTTC.

This clone was seen just once. The chain links TRBV28 to TRBJ1-1; possible D gene TRBD1, 6 bases. Germline CDR1 MDHEN, CDR2 SYDVKM. V was cut by 3 bases and J by 10 bases, with 12 bases left in between. There are 12 residues in the CDR3. The DNA for the CDR3 is TGTGCCAGCAGTTTCTCAGACAGGACAGCTTTCTTT. Residues: CASSFSDRTAFF. Looking up the rest from reference TRBV28 and TRBJ1-1 gives the full variable domain: DVKVTQSSRYLVKRTGEKVFLECVQDMDHENMFWYRQDPGLGLRLIYFSYDVKMKEKGDIPEGYSVSREKKERFSLILESASTNQTSMYLCASSFSDRTAFFGQGTRLTVV.

The V gene is TRBV20-1, the J gene TRBJ2-7; D perhaps matches TRBD1 (6 bases). In germline, CDR1 is DFQATT, CDR2 SNEGSKA (reference sequence). Trimming took 6 bases from V and 11 from J, leaving 17 bases between them. This CDR3 has 11 amino acids. CDR3 region: CSARQGPEKYF. In DNA, the CDR3 is TGCAGTGCAAGGCAGGGGCCGGAAAAGTACTTC.